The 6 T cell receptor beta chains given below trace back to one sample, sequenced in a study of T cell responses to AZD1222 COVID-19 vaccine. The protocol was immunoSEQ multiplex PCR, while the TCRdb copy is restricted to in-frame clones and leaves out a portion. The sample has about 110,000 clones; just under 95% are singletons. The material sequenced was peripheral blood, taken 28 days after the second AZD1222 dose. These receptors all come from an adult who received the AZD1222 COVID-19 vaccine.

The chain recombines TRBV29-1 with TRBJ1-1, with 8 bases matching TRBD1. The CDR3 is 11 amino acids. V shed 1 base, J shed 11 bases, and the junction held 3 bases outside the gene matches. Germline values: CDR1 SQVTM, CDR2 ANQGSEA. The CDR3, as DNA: TGCAGCGTTGAAGGCAGGGGGCCGGCTTTCTTT. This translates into CSVEGRGPAFF.

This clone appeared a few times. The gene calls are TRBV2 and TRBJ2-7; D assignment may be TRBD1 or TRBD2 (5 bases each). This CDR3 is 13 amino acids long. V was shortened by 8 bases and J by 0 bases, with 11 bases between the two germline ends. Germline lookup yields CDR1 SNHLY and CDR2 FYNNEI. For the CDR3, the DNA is TGTGCCAGCTGGGGACGTACCTCCTACGAGCAGTACTTC. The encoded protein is CASWGRTSYEQYF. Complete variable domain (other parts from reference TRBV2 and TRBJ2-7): EPEVTQTPSHQVTQMGQEVILRCVPISNHLYFYWYRQILGQKVEFLVSFYNNEISEKSEIFDDQFSVERPDGSNFTLKIRSTKLEDSAMYFCASWGRTSYEQYFGPGTRLTVT.

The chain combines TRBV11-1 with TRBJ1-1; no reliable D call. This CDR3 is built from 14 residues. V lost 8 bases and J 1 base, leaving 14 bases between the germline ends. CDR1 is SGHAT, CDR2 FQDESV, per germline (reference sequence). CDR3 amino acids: CASLSRGRNTEAFF. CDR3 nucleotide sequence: TGTGCCAGCCTAAGCCGCGGGCGGAACACTGAAGCTTTCTTT.

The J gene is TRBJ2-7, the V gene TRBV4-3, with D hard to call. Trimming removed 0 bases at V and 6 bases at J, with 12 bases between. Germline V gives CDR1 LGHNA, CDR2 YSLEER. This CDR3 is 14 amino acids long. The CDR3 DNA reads TGCGCCAGCAGCCAAGAGGGCTGGGCCTCCGAGCAGTACTTC. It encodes CASSQEGWASEQYF.

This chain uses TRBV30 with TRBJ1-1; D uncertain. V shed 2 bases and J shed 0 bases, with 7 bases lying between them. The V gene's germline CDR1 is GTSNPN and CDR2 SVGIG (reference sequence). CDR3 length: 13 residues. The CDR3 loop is CAWSSQLNTEAFF. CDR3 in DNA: TGTGCCTGGAGTTCACAGCTGAACACTGAAGCTTTCTTT. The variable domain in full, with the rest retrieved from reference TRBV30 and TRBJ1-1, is SQTIHQWPATLVQPVGSPLSLECTVEGTSNPNLYWYRQAAGRGLQLLFYSVGIGQISSEVPQNLSASRPQDRQFILSSKKLLLSDSGFYLCAWSSQLNTEAFFGQGTRLTVV.

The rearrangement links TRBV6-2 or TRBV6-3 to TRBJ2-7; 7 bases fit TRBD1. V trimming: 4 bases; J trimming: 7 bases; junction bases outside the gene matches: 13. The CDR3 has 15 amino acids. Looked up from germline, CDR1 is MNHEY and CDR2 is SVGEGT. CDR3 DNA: TGTGCCAGCAGTTTCGCCAGTGGGACAGCGAGTGAGCAGTACTTC. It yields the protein CASSFASGTASEQYF.